This paragraph covers one T cell receptor beta chain sequence. The data originate from a study of T cell changes during pregnancy in multiple sclerosis. Only in-frame clones appear in the TCRdb table, and some are missing; sequencing was by immunoSEQ multiplex PCR. The sample holds 50,000 or so clones, around 94% seen once. Germline V gene data show CDR1 as MNHEY and CDR2 as SVGAGI. V was shortened by 1 base and J by 7 bases, with 16 bases between the two germline ends. The CDR3 is 15 residues long. The sequence was collected from a female donor with multiple sclerosis, enrolled in a pregnancy study. The chain recombines TRBV6-5 with TRBJ2-5, with a weak D call TRBD2 (6 bases). The sample was CD4+ T cells from peripheral blood mononuclear cells, taken in the third trimester of pregnancy. CDR3 residues: CASSYFGTGGRTQYF. CDR3 nucleotide sequence: TGTGCCAGCAGTTACTTTGGGACTGGAGGTCGGACCCAGTACTTC.